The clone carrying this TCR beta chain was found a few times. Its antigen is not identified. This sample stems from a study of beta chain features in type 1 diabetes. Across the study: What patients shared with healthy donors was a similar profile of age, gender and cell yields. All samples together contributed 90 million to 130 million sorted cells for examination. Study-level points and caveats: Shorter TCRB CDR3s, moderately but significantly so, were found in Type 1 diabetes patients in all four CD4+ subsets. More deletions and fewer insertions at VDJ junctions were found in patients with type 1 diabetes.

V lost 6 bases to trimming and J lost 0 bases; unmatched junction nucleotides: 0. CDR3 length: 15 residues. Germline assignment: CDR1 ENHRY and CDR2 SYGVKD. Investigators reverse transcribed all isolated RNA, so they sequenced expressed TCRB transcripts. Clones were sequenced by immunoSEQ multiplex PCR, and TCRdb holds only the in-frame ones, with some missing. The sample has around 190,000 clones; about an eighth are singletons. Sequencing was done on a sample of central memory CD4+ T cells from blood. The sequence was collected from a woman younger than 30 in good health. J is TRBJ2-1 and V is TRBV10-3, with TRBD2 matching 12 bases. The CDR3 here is CAIRTSGSSYNEQFF. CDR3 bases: TGTGCCATCAGGACTAGCGGGAGCTCCTACAATGAGCAGTTCTTC.